These T cell receptor beta chains were read from a single sample in a study of naive and memory T cell subsets. TCRdb fed the UMI-ligation and nested PCR reads into MiXCR, producing one record per CDR3 protein. The table includes over 100,000 distinct CDR3 sequences, about 14% detected once. Material for sequencing was naive CD8+ T cells from blood. The receptors stem from a human donor in good health. The CDR3 runs from the conserved cysteine through the conserved F or W.

j_call | v_call | cdr3_aa
TRBJ1-2 | TRBV12-3/TRBV12-4 | CASSPGTPTGYGYTF
TRBJ1-1 | TRBV30 | CAWSRGPRGSTEAFF
TRBJ2-1 | TRBV7-9 | CAGLGAYNEQFF
TRBJ2-1 | TRBV2 | CAGQGRGGDNEQFF
TRBJ2-3 | TRBV7-2 | CASSSLRGGPDTQYF
TRBJ2-7 | TRBV30 | CAWNTLNYEQYF
TRBJ2-6 | TRBV27 | CASSASVANVLTF
TRBJ2-3 | TRBV12-3/TRBV12-4 | CASSGDRDTQYF
TRBJ2-1 | TRBV12-3/TRBV12-4 | CANSRLLSSYNEQFF
TRBJ2-7 | TRBV20-1 | CSARPARSYEQYF
TRBJ2-3 | TRBV7-3 | CSSSTGTATDTQYF
TRBJ1-2 | TRBV25-1 | CASTPGGGDYGYTF
TRBJ2-1 | TRBV29-1 | CSVAGGPNNEQFF
TRBJ1-1 | TRBV7-6 | CASSLAMGQGPNTEAFF
TRBJ2-2 | TRBV24-1 | CATTRDFYTGELFF
TRBJ1-3 | TRBV13 | CASSPSEDRNTIYF
TRBJ2-5 | TRBV14 | CASSPGLAGVGPTETQYF
TRBJ2-1 | TRBV4-2 | CASSQNRDTDYNEQFF
TRBJ2-7 | TRBV20-1 | CSAIPGQYYEQYF
TRBJ2-1 | TRBV11-2 | CASSLLGGEQFF
TRBJ2-1 | TRBV11-3 | CASSPGLAGVYEQFF
TRBJ2-7 | TRBV14 | CASSPQGSWAYEQYF
TRBJ1-6 | TRBV20-1 | CSARGRTNSPLHF
TRBJ1-3 | TRBV7-9 | CASSLAAGGRSGNTIYF
TRBJ2-1 | TRBV9 | CASSVSHQSSYNEQFF
TRBJ2-1 | TRBV6-2/TRBV6-3 | CASGYWGYNEQFF
TRBJ2-5 | TRBV6-2/TRBV6-3 | CASSLLGAIAETQYF
TRBJ2-5 | TRBV6-1 | CASSPTGQETQYF
TRBJ1-5 | TRBV20-1 | CSRRRYQPQHF
TRBJ2-7 | TRBV12-3/TRBV12-4 | CASSPVGSYEQYF